These 17 T cell receptor beta chains share one sample of origin, sequenced in a study of radiation and T cells in renal cell carcinoma. The time point here: blood 4 weeks post-SBRT, at nephrectomy. Treatment: 15 Gy SBRT to primary tumor, nephrectomy 4 weeks later. The method was immunoSEQ multiplex PCR; TCRdb's version includes in-frame clones alone and lacks a portion of them. The data contain 30,000 to 40,000 clones, 65% to 85% of them seen just once; the ten biggest clones take up 30% to 35%. This sample comprised blood, obtained from a patient whose treatment included radiotherapy and nephrectomy. The receptors come from a man in his 60s with renal cell carcinoma.

The rearrangement uses TRBV4-3 and TRBJ2-1, with 13 bases lining up with TRBD2. The CDR3 totals 14 residues. The germline V gene has CDR1 LGHNA and CDR2 YSLEER. V lost 1 base and J lost 10; bases outside the gene matches: 1. CDR3 region: CASSQAGLAGEQFF. The CDR3 DNA reads as TGCGCCAGCAGCCAAGCGGGACTAGCGGGAGAGCAGTTCTTC.

This chain links TRBV15 with TRBJ1-5, with 11 bases fitting TRBD1. CDR1 is LNHNV and CDR2 is YYDKDF in the germline V gene (reference sequence). Losses at the gene ends were 0 bases for V and 4 bases for J; bases not matched to a gene: 5. The CDR3 spans 17 residues. The CDR3 reads CATSRDLGTGGNQPQHF. In DNA, the CDR3 is TGTGCCACCAGCAGAGATCTAGGGACAGGGGGAAATCAGCCCCAGCATTTT.

The chain uses TRBV4-3 and TRBJ2-1, with D possibly TRBD1 on 6 matching bases. Trimming took 4 bases from V and 9 from J, leaving 19 bases between them. The germline V gene has CDR1 LGHNA and CDR2 YSLEER. The CDR3 has 15 residues. The CDR3 sequence is CASSPVGGDNSEQFF. CDR3 bases: TGCGCCAGCAGCCCCGTGGGTGGGGACAACAGTGAGCAGTTCTTC.

This clone appeared a single time. V gene TRBV5-5 combines with J gene TRBJ2-1; D possibly matches TRBD1 or TRBD2 (5 bases each). Per the germline V gene, CDR1 is SGHKS and CDR2 is YYEKEE (reference sequence). The V end lost 5 bases, the J end lost 6 bases, and 18 bases lay between the germline ends. This CDR3 comprises 15 residues. The CDR3 loop reads CASSYTGSGTNEQFF. The CDR3 DNA is TGTGCCAGCAGTTATACCGGGTCGGGGACCAATGAGCAGTTCTTC.

This clone was seen a few times. The chain uses TRBV12-5 and TRBJ1-1, with D unresolved. This CDR3 comprises 13 residues. Trimming cost V 5 bases and J 11 bases, with 18 bases left between them. CDR1 is LGHNT, CDR2 FRNRAP, per germline. This chain's CDR3 is CASGPPRAVGAFF. The CDR3 DNA is TGTGCTAGTGGTCCGCCTAGGGCGGTCGGGGCTTTCTTT.

The V gene is TRBV19, the J gene TRBJ2-7; the match to TRBD2 covers 8 bases. In germline, CDR1 is LNHDA, CDR2 SQIVND (reference sequence). This CDR3 has 18 amino acids. V trimming: 0 bases; J trimming: 5 bases; junction bases outside the gene matches: 15. The CDR3 sequence: CASSIDLGALADKNEQYF. CDR3 DNA: TGTGCCAGTAGTATAGATCTAGGGGCACTAGCGGACAAGAACGAGCAGTACTTC. Drawing the rest from reference TRBV19 and TRBJ2-7, the complete variable domain is DGGITQSPKYLFRKEGQNVTLSCEQNLNHDAMYWYRQDPGQGLRLIYYSQIVNDFQKGDIAEGYSVSREKKESFPLTVTSAQKNPTAFYLCASSIDLGALADKNEQYFGPGTRLTVT.

This rearrangement joins TRBV5-1 to TRBJ2-1, with 10 bases that match TRBD2. The J segment lost 1 base and the V segment lost 4 bases, leaving 2 bases of the junction unmatched. Germline V CDR1 and CDR2: SGHRS, YFSETQ. This CDR3 comprises 15 residues. CDR3 bases: TGCGCCAGCAGCCCGACTAGCGGGTCCTACAATGAGCAGTTCTTC. Its protein is CASSPTSGSYNEQFF.

The V call is TRBV11-2, the J call TRBJ1-2, with D perhaps matching TRBD1 (5 bases). Germline V gene data show CDR1 as SGHAT and CDR2 as FQNNGV. V was trimmed by 4 bases and J by 3 bases, leaving 12 bases between them. The CDR3 covers 14 residues. CDR3: CASSSMGGYYGYTF. CDR3 nucleotide sequence: TGTGCCAGCAGCTCGATGGGGGGGTACTATGGCTACACCTTC.

This rearrangement joins TRBV14 to TRBJ1-1; D unclear. Germline lookup yields CDR1 SGHDN and CDR2 FVKESK. V gave up 2 bases and J gave up 1 base, with 8 bases separating them. The CDR3 is made up of 14 amino acids. Written as DNA, the CDR3 is TGTGCCAGCAGCCAAAACCTTGGGAACACTGAAGCTTTCTTT. Translated, it gives CASSQNLGNTEAFF.

The rearrangement links TRBV5-1 to TRBJ2-1, with D maybe TRBD1 (6 bases). Germline V gives CDR1 SGHRS, CDR2 YFSETQ. CDR3 length equals 13 residues. Trimming removed 2 bases from V and 9 bases from J, with 12 bases in between. In DNA form, the CDR3 reads TGCGCCAGCAGCTTCCGGGACAACTCTGAGCAGTTCTTC. Amino acid sequence: CASSFRDNSEQFF.

This chain joins TRBV9 and TRBJ2-6; D uncertain. Per the germline V gene, CDR1 is SGDLS and CDR2 is YYNGEE. Between the trimmed V and J ends, which lost 1 base and 1 base, there was a span of 0 bases. The CDR3 extends over 13 amino acids. CDR3 residues: CASSVSGANVLTF. The CDR3 bases are TGTGCCAGCAGCGTATCTGGGGCCAACGTCCTGACTTTC.

This chain connects TRBV19 to TRBJ1-4, with TRBD1 matching 7 bases. The CDR3 extends over 15 amino acids. Germline V CDR1 and CDR2: LNHDA, SQIVND (reference sequence). V lost 6 bases to trimming and J lost 2 bases; unmatched junction nucleotides: 6. The CDR3 DNA reads TGTGCCAGTAGATTCAGGGGGACGACTAATGAAAAACTGTTTTTT. The encoded protein is CASRFRGTTNEKLFF.

CDR3: CASSSEYYEQFF. The CDR3 nucleotides are TGTGCCAGCAGCTCGGAATACTATGAGCAGTTCTTC. The chain employs TRBV7-2 and TRBJ2-1; D is unclear. This CDR3 spans 12 amino acids. Germline V gene lookup returns CDR1 SGHTA and CDR2 FQGNSA. The V end lost 4 bases, the J end lost 8 bases, and 9 bases lay between the germline ends. Full variable domain (missing parts from reference TRBV7-2 and TRBJ2-1): GAGVSQSPSNKVTEKGKDVELRCDPISGHTALYWYRQSLGQGLEFLIYFQGNSAPDKSGLPSDRFSAERTGGSVSTLTIQRTQQEDSAVYLCASSSEYYEQFFGPGTRLTVL.

The gene calls are TRBV9 and TRBJ1-1; maybe TRBD1 (5 bases). V was shortened by 0 bases and J by 3 bases, with 15 bases between the two germline ends. Germline lookup yields CDR1 SGDLS and CDR2 YYNGEE. The CDR3 is 16 residues long. The CDR3 DNA reads TGTGCCAGCAGCGTAGGCCCCAGGGAACGGGACACTGAAGCTTTCTTT. Translated, it gives CASSVGPRERDTEAFF.

The V call is TRBV5-8, the J call TRBJ1-2, with D tentatively TRBD1 (6 bases). The length of the CDR3 is 13 residues. V was pared by 4 bases and J by 7 bases, with 14 bases between. Germline V gives CDR1 SGHTS, CDR2 YDEGEE. This CDR3 is CASSVVGGSGYTF. In DNA, the CDR3 is TGTGCCAGCAGCGTGGTGGGGGGCAGTGGCTACACCTTC.

This sequence joins TRBV6-5 and TRBJ2-2; 7 bases are a match to TRBD1. Trimming removed 4 bases from V and 7 bases from J; junction bases left unmatched: 9. This CDR3 has 15 residues. Germline CDR1 is MNHEY and CDR2 is SVGAGI. CDR3 loop: CASSLSRGQNGELFF. The DNA for the CDR3 is TGTGCCAGCAGTTTATCGAGGGGGCAGAACGGGGAGCTGTTTTTT.

The chain couples TRBV20-1 to TRBJ1-1, with D unclear. Germline CDR1 and CDR2: DFQATT and SNEGSKA (reference sequence). The CDR3 totals 11 residues. Trimming took off 6 bases at V and 7 bases at J, with 12 bases between the two ends. The CDR3 nucleotides are TGCAGTGCCCCAGAGGCCCTTGAAGCTTTCTTT. Its protein product is CSAPEALEAFF.